This TCR beta chain was identified during a study of T cells in Graves' hyperthyroidism and ophthalmopathy. Amplification targeted TCR beta CDR3 regions from RNA transcripts. A first-round RT-PCR of the TCR CDR3 used the HTBI primer set. MiXCR, applied by TCRdb to the multiplex PCR reads, yields one record per CDR3 protein. The data hold some 770,000 distinct CDR3 sequences, with roughly 15% observed a single time. Comment on this clonotype: Its specificity is not known.

Study-level findings and limits: Most thyroid-expanded clonotypes above 0.001 were also found in blood.

Clinicians diagnosed patients from clinical symptoms, serum thyroxine and TRAb, thyroid ultrasound and orbital computed tomography. The sequence came from a man aged 18 to 29 with Graves' hyperthyroidism. The material sequenced was blood.

This chain's CDR3 is CAAGSATYNEQFF. Written as DNA, the CDR3 is TGTGCCGCCGGTTCTGCGACCTACAATGAGCAGTTCTTC. J is TRBJ2-1 and V is TRBV24-1, with unresolved D. The CDR3 consists of 13 residues. CDR1 KGHDR and CDR2 SFDVKD come from the germline V gene. Trimming shortened V by 12 bases and J by 2 bases, and 13 bases separated the two germline ends.